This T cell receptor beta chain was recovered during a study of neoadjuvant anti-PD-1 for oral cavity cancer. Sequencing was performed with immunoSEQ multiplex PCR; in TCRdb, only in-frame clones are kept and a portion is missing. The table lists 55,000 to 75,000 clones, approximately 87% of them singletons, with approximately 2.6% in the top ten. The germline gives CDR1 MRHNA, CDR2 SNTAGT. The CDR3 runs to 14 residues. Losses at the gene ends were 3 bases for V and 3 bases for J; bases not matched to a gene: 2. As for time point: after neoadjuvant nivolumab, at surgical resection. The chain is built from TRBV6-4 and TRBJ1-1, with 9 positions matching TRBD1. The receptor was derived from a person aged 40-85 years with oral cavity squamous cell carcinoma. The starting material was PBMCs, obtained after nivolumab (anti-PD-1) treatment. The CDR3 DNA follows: TGTGCCAGCAGTGAACGGACAGGGGACACTGAAGCTTTCTTT. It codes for CASSERTGDTEAFF.